The 16 T cell receptor beta chains below all came from one sample that was sequenced in a study of shared clonotypes between healthy human individuals. The method was immunoSEQ multiplex PCR; TCRdb's version includes in-frame clones alone and lacks a portion of them. The data show about 520,000 clones, around 85% seen once. Material: PBMCs. Source of these receptors: a woman in her 40s in good health. Some clones in this sample may be carry-over from other donors' samples.

The gene calls are TRBV5-1 and TRBJ2-1; TRBD2 agrees at 16 bases. After removal of 1 base from V and 2 bases from J, the junction contained 6 bases not matched to a gene. The CDR3 consists of 19 residues. Germline CDR1 is SGHRS and CDR2 is YFSETQ. The CDR3 loop is CASSLPGTSGRAAYNEQFF. As DNA, the CDR3 is TGCGCCAGCAGCTTGCCCGGGACTAGCGGGAGGGCCGCCTACAATGAGCAGTTCTTC.

In regard to this clone: Given a far larger clone just one base away, this is likely a sequencing read error. The conserved phenylalanine or tryptophan is not found at the CDR3 terminus, so this likely reflects a read error. This specimen includes other DNA sequences encoding the same CDR3. The V and J genes are TRBV4-1 and TRBJ2-7, with 10 bases that match TRBD2. Per the germline V gene, CDR1 is MGHRA and CDR2 is YSYEKL. The V segment lost 3 bases and the J segment 3 bases; nucleotides outside the gene matches: 5. CDR3 size: 15 residues. The CDR3 nucleotides are TGCGCCAGCAGCCAGGAAGCGGGAGGGGACTACGAGCAGTACTTA. Translated, it gives CASSQEAGGDYEQYL.

As regards this clone: It differs at one base from a far larger clone, so likely a read error. The V call is TRBV28, the J call TRBJ1-2; 7 bases align to TRBD1. CDR3 length: 14 amino acids. CDR1 MDHEN and CDR2 SYDVKM come from the germline V gene. The V segment lost 6 bases and the J segment 5 bases; nucleotides outside the gene matches: 9. CDR3 bases: TGTGCCAGCAGAACTACAGGGGTCTGGTATGGCTACACCTTC. Translated, it gives CASRTTGVWYGYTF.

The V call is TRBV9, the J call TRBJ2-1; a possible D gene is TRBD1 (5 bases). Trimming stripped 1 base from V and 5 bases from J, with 13 bases between. The CDR3 spans 15 residues. In germline, CDR1 is SGDLS, CDR2 YYNGEE. DNA of the CDR3: TGTGCCAGCAGCGTAAGGGGTAGTCAAGACAATGAGCAGTTCTTC. Translating it yields CASSVRGSQDNEQFF.

V gene TRBV7-2 combines with J gene TRBJ2-5, with D perhaps given as TRBD1 or TRBD2 (5 bases each). The CDR3 is 14 residues long. Trimming stripped 0 bases from V and 4 bases from J, with 9 bases between. Germline-derived CDR1 and CDR2 are SGHTA and FQGNSA. CDR3 sequence reads: CASSLAGDGETQYF. As DNA, the CDR3 is TGTGCCAGCAGCTTAGCAGGGGACGGAGAGACCCAGTACTTC.

V is TRBV7-9 and J is TRBJ2-1; 9 positions agree with TRBD2. Looked up from germline, CDR1 is SEHNR and CDR2 is FQNEAQ (reference sequence). V lost 8 bases to trimming and J lost 1 base; unmatched junction nucleotides: 15. There are 18 residues in the CDR3. The CDR3 region has the DNA TGTGCCAGCCGTCAGCTGGGTAGCGGGAGTACTTCCTACAATGAGCAGTTCTTC. Amino acids: CASRQLGSGSTSYNEQFF.

Worth noting for this clone: A much larger clone lies one base from this, so it may be a read error. The V gene is TRBV18, the J gene TRBJ2-1; D is possibly TRBD2 (6 bases). Germline V CDR1 and CDR2: KGHSH, LQKENI. V lost 5 bases and J lost 11, with 16 bases in between. The CDR3 runs to 13 residues. The CDR3 region is CASSTGLLDKQFF. The CDR3 DNA follows: TGTGCCAGCTCAACGGGACTTCTCGATAAGCAGTTCTTC.

Concerning this clone itself: A read error is the likely source, as a far larger clone sits one nucleotide away. This sequence joins TRBV10-2 and TRBJ2-2; D unclear. CDR3 size: 16 residues. Per germline, CDR1 WSHSY and CDR2 SAAADI. V dropped 4 bases and J dropped 1 base, with 13 bases sitting between them. The CDR3, as DNA: TGCGCCAGCAGTGGATCCCGGCATATGAACACCGGGGAGCTGTTTTTT. Protein product: CASSGSRHMNTGELFF.

This CDR3 is CASSPPGYEQFF. In DNA, the CDR3 is TGTGCCAGCAGTCCTCCAGGGTATGAGCAGTTCTTC. The chain joins TRBV28 to TRBJ2-1; D is perhaps TRBD1 (5 bases). This CDR3 comprises 12 residues. Germline CDR1 MDHEN, CDR2 SYDVKM. The V end was cut by 5 bases, the J end by 8 bases, with 10 bases between. The variable domain in full, completed from reference TRBV28 and TRBJ2-1, reads DVKVTQSSRYLVKRTGEKVFLECVQDMDHENMFWYRQDPGLGLRLIYFSYDVKMKEKGDIPEGYSVSREKKERFSLILESASTNQTSMYLCASSPPGYEQFFGPGTRLTVL.

V usage is TRBV19 and J usage is TRBJ2-5; no reliable D call. With 6 bases removed from V and 2 bases from J, the gap between germline ends came to 13 bases. Looked up from germline, CDR1 is LNHDA and CDR2 is SQIVND (reference sequence). This CDR3 has 14 residues. The CDR3 DNA reads TGTGCCAGTAGCAGACCCCAGGAGCAAGAGACCCAGTACTTC. It translates to CASSRPQEQETQYF.

This chain connects TRBV10-2 to TRBJ1-5; D possibly corresponds to TRBD1 (5 bases). Looked up from germline, CDR1 is WSHSY and CDR2 is SAAADI. This CDR3 comprises 16 residues. V was pared by 6 bases and J by 1 base, with 16 bases between. In DNA, the CDR3 is TGCGCCAGCAGCGGGGGGGGGACTCGGAGCAATCAGCCCCAGCATTTT. Amino acids: CASSGGGTRSNQPQHF.

Turning to this clone: With only one base between it and a far larger clone, this is likely a read error. J is TRBJ1-4 and V is TRBV6-1; TRBD1 matches 8 bases. Germline V gene sequence: CDR1 MNHNS, CDR2 SASEGT. The CDR3 is made up of 16 amino acids. The CDR3 loop reads CASSEGRTGSGEKLSF. The CDR3 coding sequence is TGTGCCAGCAGTGAAGGGAGGACAGGGAGCGGTGAAAAACTGTCTTTT.

The CDR3 region is CAWSVQGVMTIYF. CDR3 coding DNA: TGTGCCTGGAGTGTACAGGGGGTAATGACCATATATTTT. This chain uses TRBV30 with TRBJ1-3; TRBD1 matches at 8 bases. This CDR3 contains 13 residues. The junction had 5 bases not matched to a gene; V was cut back by 0 bases and J by 10 bases. The V gene's germline CDR1 is GTSNPN and CDR2 SVGIG (reference sequence).

This chain connects TRBV6-1 to TRBJ2-7, with 7 bases that match TRBD1. The CDR3 runs to 13 residues. V shed 7 bases, J shed 4 bases, and the junction held 7 bases outside the gene matches. The germline V gene encodes CDR1 MNHNS and CDR2 SASEGT. CDR3 loop: CASTVTGRYEQYF. The CDR3 DNA reads TGTGCCAGCACTGTGACAGGGAGATACGAGCAGTACTTC.

The chain is built from TRBV30 and TRBJ1-6; D is perhaps TRBD1 (5 bases). V lost 4 bases and J lost 6, with 13 bases in between. The germline CDR1 and CDR2 sequences are GTSNPN and SVGIG (reference sequence). This CDR3 contains 14 residues. CDR3 protein: CAWKIQATNSPLHF. Written as DNA, the CDR3 is TGTGCCTGGAAAATACAGGCTACTAATTCACCCCTCCACTTT.

The chain couples TRBV2 to TRBJ1-5; unclear D gene. With 7 bases removed from V and 3 bases from J, the gap between germline ends came to 10 bases. This CDR3 is 13 amino acids long. Per germline, CDR1 SNHLY and CDR2 FYNNEI. In nucleotides, the CDR3 is TGTGCCAGCAACCGTAGGGTCAATCAGCCCCAGCATTTT. Its translation is CASNRRVNQPQHF.